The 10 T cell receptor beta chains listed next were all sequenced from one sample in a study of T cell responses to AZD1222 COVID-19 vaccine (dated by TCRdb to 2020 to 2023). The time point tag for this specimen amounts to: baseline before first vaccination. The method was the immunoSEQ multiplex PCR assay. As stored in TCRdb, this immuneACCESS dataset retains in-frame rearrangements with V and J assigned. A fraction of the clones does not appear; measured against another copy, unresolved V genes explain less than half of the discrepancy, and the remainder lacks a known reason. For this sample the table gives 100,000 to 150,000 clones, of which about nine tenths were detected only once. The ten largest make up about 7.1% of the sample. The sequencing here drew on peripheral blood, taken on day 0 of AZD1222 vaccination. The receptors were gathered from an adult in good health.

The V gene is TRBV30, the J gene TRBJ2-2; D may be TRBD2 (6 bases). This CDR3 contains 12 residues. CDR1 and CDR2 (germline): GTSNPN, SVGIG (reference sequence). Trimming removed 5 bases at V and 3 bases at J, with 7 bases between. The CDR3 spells CAWGDYTGELFF. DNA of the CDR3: TGTGCCTGGGGGGACTACACCGGGGAGCTGTTTTTT. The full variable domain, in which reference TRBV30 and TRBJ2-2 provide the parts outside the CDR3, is SQTIHQWPATLVQPVGSPLSLECTVEGTSNPNLYWYRQAAGRGLQLLFYSVGIGQISSEVPQNLSASRPQDRQFILSSKKLLLSDSGFYLCAWGDYTGELFFGEGSRLTVL.

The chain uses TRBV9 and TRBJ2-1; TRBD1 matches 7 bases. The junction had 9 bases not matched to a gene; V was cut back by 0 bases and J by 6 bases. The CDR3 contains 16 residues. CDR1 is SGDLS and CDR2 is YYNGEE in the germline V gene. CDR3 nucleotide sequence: TGTGCCAGCAGCGTAGTAGGGGACAGACTAAGCAATGAGCAGTTCTTC. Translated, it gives CASSVVGDRLSNEQFF.

Written as DNA, the CDR3 is TGTGCCAGCAGTTACACTGACAGGCGGACACCCCTCCACTTT. It encodes CASSYTDRRTPLHF. The chain uses TRBV6-2 or TRBV6-3 and TRBJ1-6, with a possible D match to TRBD1 (6 bases). Germline-derived CDR1 and CDR2 are MNHEY and SVGEGT. V was cut by 2 bases and J by 11 bases, with 13 bases left in between. The CDR3 runs to 14 residues.

CDR3 protein: CASGLLRDRGLVDSNQPQHF. The DNA of the CDR3 is TGTGCCAGCGGCCTGCTCCGGGACAGGGGTCTGGTTGACAGCAATCAGCCCCAGCATTTT. The V and J genes are TRBV28 and TRBJ1-5; TRBD1 agrees at 10 bases. With 8 bases clipped from V and 1 base from J, the junction kept 20 bases outside the gene matches. This CDR3 is built from 20 residues. CDR1 and CDR2 (germline): MDHEN, SYDVKM.

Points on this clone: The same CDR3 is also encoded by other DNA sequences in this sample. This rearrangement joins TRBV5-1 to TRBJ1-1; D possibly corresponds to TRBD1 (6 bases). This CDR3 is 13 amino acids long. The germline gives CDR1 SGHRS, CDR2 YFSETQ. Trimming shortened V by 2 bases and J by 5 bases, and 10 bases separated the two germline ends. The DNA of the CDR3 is TGCGCCAGCAGCTTCACAGGGAATACTGAAGCTTTCTTT. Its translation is CASSFTGNTEAFF.

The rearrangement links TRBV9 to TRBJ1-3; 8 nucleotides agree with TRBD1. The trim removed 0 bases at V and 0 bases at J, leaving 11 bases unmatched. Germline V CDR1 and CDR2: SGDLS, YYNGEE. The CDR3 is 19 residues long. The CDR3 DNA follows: TGTGCCAGCAGCGTAGATGGTGCAGGGGGCTTGGGCTCTGGAAACACCATATATTTT. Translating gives CASSVDGAGGLGSGNTIYF.

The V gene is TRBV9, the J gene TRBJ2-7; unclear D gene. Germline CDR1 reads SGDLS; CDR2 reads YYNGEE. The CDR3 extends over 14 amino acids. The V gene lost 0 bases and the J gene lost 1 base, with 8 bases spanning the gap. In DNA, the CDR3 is TGTGCCAGCAGCGTAGATCCAATATCCTACGAGCAGTACTTC. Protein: CASSVDPISYEQYF. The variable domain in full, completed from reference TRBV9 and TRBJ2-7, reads DSGVTQTPKHLITATGQRVTLRCSPRSGDLSVYWYQQSLDQGLQFLIQYYNGEERAKGNILERFSAQQFPDLHSELNLSSLELGDSALYFCASSVDPISYEQYFGPGTRLTVT.

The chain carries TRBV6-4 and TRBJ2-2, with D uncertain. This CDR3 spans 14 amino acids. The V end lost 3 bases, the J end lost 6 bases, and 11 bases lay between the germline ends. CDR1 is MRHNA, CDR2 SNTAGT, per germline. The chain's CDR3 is CASSDSLESGELFF. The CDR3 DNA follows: TGTGCCAGCAGTGATTCATTAGAATCCGGGGAGCTGTTTTTT.

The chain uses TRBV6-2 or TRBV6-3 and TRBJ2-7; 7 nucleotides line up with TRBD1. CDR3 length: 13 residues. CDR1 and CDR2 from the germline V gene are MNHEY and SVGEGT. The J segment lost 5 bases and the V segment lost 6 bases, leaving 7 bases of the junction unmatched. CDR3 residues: CASSRQGTNEQYF. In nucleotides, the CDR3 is TGTGCCAGCAGCCGACAGGGTACGAACGAGCAGTACTTC.

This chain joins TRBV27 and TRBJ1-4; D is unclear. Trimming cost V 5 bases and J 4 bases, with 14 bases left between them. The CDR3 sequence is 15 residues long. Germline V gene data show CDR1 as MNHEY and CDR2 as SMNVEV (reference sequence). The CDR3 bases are TGTGCCAGCAGTCCGTCACGGGCCGTTAATGAAAAACTGTTTTTT. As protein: CASSPSRAVNEKLFF. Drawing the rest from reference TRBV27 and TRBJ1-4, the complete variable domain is EAQVTQNPRYLITVTGKKLTVTCSQNMNHEYMSWYRQDPGLGLRQIYYSMNVEVTDKGDVPEGYKVSRKEKRNFPLILESPSPNQTSLYFCASSPSRAVNEKLFFGSGTQLSVL.